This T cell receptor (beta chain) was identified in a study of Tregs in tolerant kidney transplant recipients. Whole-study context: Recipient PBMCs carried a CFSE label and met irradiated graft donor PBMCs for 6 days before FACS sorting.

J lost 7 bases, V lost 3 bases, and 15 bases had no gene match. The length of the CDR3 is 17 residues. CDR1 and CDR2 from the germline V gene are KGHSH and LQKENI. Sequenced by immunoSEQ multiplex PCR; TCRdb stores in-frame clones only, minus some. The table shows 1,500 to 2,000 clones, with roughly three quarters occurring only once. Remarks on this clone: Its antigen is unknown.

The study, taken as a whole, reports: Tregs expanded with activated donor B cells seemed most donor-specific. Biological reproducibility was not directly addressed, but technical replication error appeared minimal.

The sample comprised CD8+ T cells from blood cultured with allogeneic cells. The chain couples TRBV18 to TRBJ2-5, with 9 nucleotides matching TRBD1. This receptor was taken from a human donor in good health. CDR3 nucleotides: TGTGCCAGCTCACCGGCCCCGGGACAGGGTGAGTTCGTGACCCAGTACTTC. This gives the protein CASSPAPGQGEFVTQYF.